This TCR beta chain was documented in a study of Ad26.COV2.S vaccination and SARS-CoV-2 variants. The CDR3 contains 17 residues. Germline values: CDR1 LGHDT, CDR2 YNNKEL (reference sequence). Trimming took 1 base from V and 7 from J, leaving 20 bases between them. Overall study findings and caveats: Comparability of non-spike TCR breadth was observed across vaccine and placebo recipients. Researchers cautioned that TCR breadth and depth analyses may have underestimated total T cell responses. Reportedly, spike-specific CD8+ and CD4+ T cell responses achieved substantial breadth once vaccination had taken place. Spike-specific TCR breadth ran higher among vaccine recipients than placebo recipients.

Repertoires were generated with immunoSEQ multiplex PCR, while TCRdb's copy carries only in-frame clones and drops some. The sample holds 180,000 or so clones, around 88% seen once. As for this clone: What it binds is not known.

Sequences were derived from peripheral blood, sampled after recovery from COVID-19. The chain employs TRBV3-1 (or the pseudogene TRBV3-2) and TRBJ1-5; TRBD1 might be the D (6 bases). The TCR sequence derives from a human donor who had recovered from COVID-19. The CDR3 is CASSQGSRQGSGQPQHF. Here the CDR3 DNA reads TGTGCCAGCAGCCAAGGTTCCCGCCAGGGGTCGGGACAGCCCCAGCATTTT.